This T cell receptor (beta chain) was captured in a study of cytomegalovirus exposure and HLA in healthy donors. Notes on the study in general: The HLA-A and HLA-B alleles of most subjects were reportedly predicted accurately from TCR beta sequences. A classifier reportedly called cytomegalovirus status with high sensitivity and specificity.

The PCR was carried out with 60 Vbeta primers and 13 Jbeta primers. Sequencing was performed with immunoSEQ multiplex PCR; in TCRdb, only in-frame clones are kept and a portion is missing. Of roughly 72,000 clones listed, around 70% were seen once; the top ten hold 11%. There are 11 residues in the CDR3. Germline V CDR1 and CDR2: SGHTA, FQGTGA. To note about this clone: The target antigen is unknown. One end of the junction does not line up with germline, which may come from a read error.

The sequence derives from a human donor in good health. Sequencing input: PBMCs. This chain uses TRBV7-3 with TRBJ2-7; D ambiguous. DNA of the CDR3: TGTACCAGCAGGCCGGCCTACGAGCAGTACTTC. Translation gives CTSRPAYEQYF. Full variable domain (missing parts from reference TRBV7-3 and TRBJ2-7): GAGVSQTPSNKVTEKGKYVELRCDPISGHTALYWYRQSLGQGPEFLIYFQGTGAADDSGLPNDRFFAVRPEGSVSTLKIQRTERGDSAVYLCTSRPAYEQYFGPGTRLTVT.